This T cell receptor beta chain was sequenced in a study of T-cell memory formation after mild COVID-19 (dated by TCRdb to the early 2020s). A note on the overall study: TCR sequence clusters from the two donors were found to be largely donor specific. In two donors, T-cell clones that expanded and contracted after mild COVID-19 were followed by sequencing TCRalpha and TCRbeta repertoires longitudinally. The cohort comprised two young, previously healthy adult volunteers, one female and one male. Broad study findings and their caveats: The study included only a couple of mild cases, and larger cohorts that include severe cases with pre-infection samples were judged to be necessary. Contracting CD4+ clones were located mainly in the CM and EM memory subsets, whereas CD8+ clones were found to be enriched in EMRA. SARS-CoV-2 specificity was not confirmed for the second-wave clones peaking on day 37. Some responding clones were detected in pre-infection memory, suggesting pre-existing cross-reactive memory T cells joined the SARS-CoV-2 response. Clones contracting from day 15 to 85 had balanced CD4/CD8 phenotypes, while a second wave expanding from day 15 to 37 was biased towards CD4+.

Via the germline V gene, CDR1 is SGHRS and CDR2 YFSETQ. From its cysteine to its phenylalanine, the CDR3 spans 13 amino acids. The entry retains the CDR3 DNA only, 39 bases that are in frame from base 1. V is pared back by 5 bases and J by 3 bases, with 11 bases lying between the germline termini. Ficoll-Paque density gradient centrifugation was the method used to isolate PBMCs. The instrument was an Illumina NovaSeq 6000. TCRalpha and TCRbeta cDNA libraries were built by 5'RACE with constant-segment primers, adding sample barcodes and unique molecular identifiers. RNA was extracted from every sample with Trizol reagent. Library amplification was performed in two PCR steps, and a second sample barcode and Illumina TruSeq adapters were introduced in the second step. Sequencing of the libraries was done on an Illumina NovaSeq, producing 2 x 150 bp paired-end reads. Turning to the authors' computational methods: Reads were demultiplexed and collapsed into UMI-guided consensus sequences with migec v1.2.7. Using mixcr v2.1.11, the UMI consensuses were aligned to TRA and TRB V and J templates and assembled into clonotypes. A clonotype was counted as expanded or contracted only if both edgeR and NoisET called the change significant, with noise models trained on biological replicates. For edgeR calls, a false discovery rate-adjusted p below 0.01 and a log2 fold-change threshold of 1 were applied. As an exploratory analysis of dynamics, max-normalized trajectories of the 1000 most abundant clonotypes were examined by PCA with hierarchical clustering. The CD4 or CD8 phenotype of responding clones was assigned using the separately sequenced CD4+ and CD8+ repertoires. TCRdb cleaned the public reads at Q25 with fastp, built clones with MiXCR and kept in-frame beta chains. Merged by CDR3 protein, the rows form single entries marked with the most common genes and DNA. The V and J calls come from TCRdb's annotation, not from the publication. This sample has around 530,000 distinct CDR3 sequences in its table, and less than 25% of those were observed once. Around 9.2% of the sample is in the top ten clones.

This clonotype was recorded a few times. Its binding antigen is unknown. No base qualities exist here, and no much larger clone lies one base off it. The sequenced sample consisted of PBMCs or a T cell subset sorted from them (not recorded which). This chain is built from TRBV5-1 and TRBJ1-1; a tentative D call is TRBD1 (5 bases match). The receptor was derived from an adult woman who had mild COVID-19 (a few samples of this study predate the infection). The sample titles of this study are shuffled in the database, so cell type and time point are left out; the donor was told from shared clones. The nucleotide sequence reads TGCGCCAGCAGGATTACAGGAGACACTGAAGCTTTCTTT. Its amino acids are CASRITGDTEAFF.